This T cell receptor (beta chain) emerged from a study of T cell responses to AZD1222 COVID-19 vaccine. Libraries were prepared by immunoSEQ multiplex PCR; TCRdb keeps only in-frame clonotypes and omits some of them. The sample shows fewer than 150,000 clones, around 83% of them seen only once. With 4 bases removed from V and 7 bases from J, the gap between germline ends came to 16 bases. Germline V gives CDR1 MNHNY, CDR2 SVGAGI (reference sequence). CDR3 length equals 14 residues. The clonotype was recovered from an adult who received the AZD1222 COVID-19 vaccine. The rearrangement links TRBV6-6 to TRBJ1-1, with TRBD1 as a possible D gene (5 bases). Sequenced here: peripheral blood, sampled 28 days after the second AZD1222 dose. CDR3 coding DNA: TGTGCCAGCAGTTCACGGGGGGAGCAAAGTGAAGCTTTCTTT. Its protein product is CASSSRGEQSEAFF.